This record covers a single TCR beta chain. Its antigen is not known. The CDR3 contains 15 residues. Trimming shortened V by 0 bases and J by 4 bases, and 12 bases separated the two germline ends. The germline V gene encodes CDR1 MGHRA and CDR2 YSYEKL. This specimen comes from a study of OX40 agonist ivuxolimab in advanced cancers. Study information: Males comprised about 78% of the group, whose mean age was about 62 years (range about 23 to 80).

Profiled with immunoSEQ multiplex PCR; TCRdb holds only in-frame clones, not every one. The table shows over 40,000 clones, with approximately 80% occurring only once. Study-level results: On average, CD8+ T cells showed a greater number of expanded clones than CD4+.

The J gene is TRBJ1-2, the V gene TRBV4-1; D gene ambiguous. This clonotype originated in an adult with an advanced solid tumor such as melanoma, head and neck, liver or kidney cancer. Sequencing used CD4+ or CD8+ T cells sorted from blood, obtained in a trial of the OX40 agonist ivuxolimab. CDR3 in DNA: TGCGCCAGCAGCCAAGAAAGGGCGGAACTCTATGGCTACACCTTC. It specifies CASSQERAELYGYTF.